These 15 T cell receptor beta chains came from one sample sequenced in a study of radiotherapy plus CTLA-4 blockade in lung cancer. The assay was immunoSEQ multiplex PCR, and TCRdb's table has in-frame clones only and misses some. The sample consists of tens of thousands of clones, 82% of them appearing once. The material was peripheral blood, obtained from a patient treated with radiotherapy plus ipilimumab. The origin of the receptors is a human donor with non-small cell lung cancer that progressed on radiotherapy plus ipilimumab.

This clone was counted only a few times. This chain joins TRBV19 and TRBJ1-2; D is undetermined. The CDR3 contains 14 residues. Germline assignment: CDR1 LNHDA and CDR2 SQIVND (reference sequence). The V and J ends lost 6 bases and 4 bases respectively, with 15 bases between them. CDR3 bases: TGTGCCAGTAGACGTCGAGACGAGGCCTATGGCTACACCTTC. Translation gives CASRRRDEAYGYTF. The full variable domain, with the rest looked up from reference TRBV19 and TRBJ1-2, is DGGITQSPKYLFRKEGQNVTLSCEQNLNHDAMYWYRQDPGQGLRLIYYSQIVNDFQKGDIAEGYSVSREKKESFPLTVTSAQKNPTAFYLCASRRRDEAYGYTFGSGTRLTVV.

The CDR3 sequence is CASGDSSSNQPQHF. For the CDR3, the DNA is TGTGCCAGCGGGGACAGTAGCAGCAATCAGCCCCAGCATTTT. This sequence joins TRBV5-6 and TRBJ1-5; 7 bases line up with TRBD1. Germline V lookup: CDR1 SGHDT, CDR2 YYEEEE. V was pared by 7 bases and J by 1 base, with 5 bases of the junction left unmatched. This CDR3 region has 14 residues.

V usage is TRBV9 and J usage is TRBJ2-5, with TRBD1 matching 8 bases. The germline CDR1 and CDR2 sequences are SGDLS and YYNGEE. This CDR3 has 15 residues. The trim removed 4 bases at V and 4 bases at J, leaving 9 bases unmatched. CDR3 sequence reads: CASSSIGTGLETQYF. CDR3 sequence (DNA): TGTGCCAGCAGCTCAATCGGGACAGGTTTAGAGACCCAGTACTTC.

The chain is built from TRBV11-2 and TRBJ2-7, with 13 bases matching TRBD2. Per germline, CDR1 SGHAT and CDR2 FQNNGV. V was clipped by 1 base and J by 4 bases; unmatched bases: 4. CDR3 length: 16 residues. The CDR3 DNA is TGTGCCAGCAGCTTAGGTGCGGGACTAGCGGGATACGAGCAGTACTTC. Translating gives CASSLGAGLAGYEQYF. Drawing the rest from reference TRBV11-2 and TRBJ2-7, the complete variable domain is EAGVAQSPRYKIIEKRQSVAFWCNPISGHATLYWYQQILGQGPKLLIQFQNNGVVDDSQLPKDRFSAERLKGVDSTLKIQPAKLEDSAVYLCASSLGAGLAGYEQYFGPGTRLTVT.

The V call is TRBV2, the J call TRBJ2-1; 12 bases agree with TRBD2. Trimming cost V 7 bases and J 8 bases; bases outside gene matches: 6. Germline V CDR1 and CDR2: SNHLY, FYNNEI. This CDR3 contains 14 residues. The CDR3 DNA follows: TGTGCCAGCACGACTAGCGGGAGCGTGGATGAGCAGTTCTTC. Translation: CASTTSGSVDEQFF.

The genes are TRBV29-1 and TRBJ1-2; D is uncertain. Germline CDR1 reads SQVTM; CDR2 reads ANQGSEA. This CDR3 region has 12 residues. Trimming cost V 6 bases and J 3 bases, with 11 bases left between them. The CDR3 sequence is CSVEHLDYGYTF. The CDR3 DNA is TGCAGCGTGGAGCACTTGGACTATGGCTACACCTTC.

The V gene is TRBV11-1, the J gene TRBJ1-1; D is unclear. The CDR3 sequence is 14 residues long. V lost 0 bases, J lost 1 base, and 6 bases lay in between. From germline, CDR1 is SGHAT and CDR2 FQDESV (reference sequence). For the CDR3, the DNA is TGTGCCAGCAGCTTAGCGGCTTGGAACACTGAAGCTTTCTTT. Translation gives CASSLAAWNTEAFF.

This clone was counted between two and nine times. V is TRBV7-9 and J is TRBJ1-1; D uncertain. Deletions cut 2 bases from V and 0 bases from J, with 7 bases between. This CDR3 contains 14 residues. Germline CDR1 reads SEHNR; CDR2 reads FQNEAQ (reference sequence). The CDR3 nucleotides read TGTGCCAGCAGCTTAAACAGCATGAACACTGAAGCTTTCTTT. Translated: CASSLNSMNTEAFF.

This chain links TRBV5-1 with TRBJ2-1; maybe TRBD2 (6 bases). Germline loops: CDR1 SGHRS, CDR2 YFSETQ. The germline V and J ends were trimmed by 0 bases and 9 bases, with 16 bases remaining between them. The CDR3 sequence is 15 residues long. CDR3 residues: CASSLAVEGGGEQFF. CDR3 nucleotide sequence: TGCGCCAGCAGCTTGGCAGTAGAGGGAGGCGGTGAGCAGTTCTTC.

V is TRBV5-1 and J is TRBJ1-4; no clear D gene. Germline V gives CDR1 SGHRS, CDR2 YFSETQ. V was trimmed by 1 base and J by 8 bases, leaving 15 bases between them. This CDR3 is built from 15 residues. The CDR3 DNA reads TGCGCCAGCAGCTTGACCGGATCTTGGGCCGAAAAACTGTTTTTT. Protein sequence: CASSLTGSWAEKLFF.

This chain links TRBV18 with TRBJ2-7; D gene unclear. Germline CDR1 reads KGHSH; CDR2 reads LQKENI. The CDR3 totals 16 residues. V gave up 3 bases and J gave up 2 bases, with 17 bases separating them. CDR3 DNA: TGTGCCAGCTCACCCCCGACACTAACGCACCCCTACGAGCAGTACTTC. The encoded protein is CASSPPTLTHPYEQYF.

This clone was seen once. The V and J genes are TRBV5-5 and TRBJ2-7; 8 positions agree with TRBD1. The V segment lost 4 bases and the J segment 11 bases; nucleotides outside the gene matches: 2. The CDR3 runs to 10 residues. Germline V gene sequence: CDR1 SGHKS, CDR2 YYEKEE (reference sequence). This chain's CDR3 is CASSQDREYF. The CDR3 DNA reads as TGTGCCAGCAGCCAGGACAGGGAGTACTTC.

This clone was recorded once. The V and J genes are TRBV29-1 and TRBJ1-2; D not certain. This CDR3 spans 15 amino acids. Trimming took 4 bases from V and 6 from J, leaving 21 bases between them. Germline lookup yields CDR1 SQVTM and CDR2 ANQGSEA. The CDR3 region is CSVGGTVQNLDGYTF. CDR3 bases: TGCAGCGTTGGGGGTACAGTCCAGAACCTCGATGGCTACACCTTC.

The genes are TRBV7-9 and TRBJ1-2; D is unresolved. Germline V lookup: CDR1 SEHNR, CDR2 FQNEAQ (reference sequence). This CDR3 is 15 amino acids long. Trimming took 1 base from V and 0 from J, leaving 9 bases between them. The CDR3 coding sequence is TGTGCCAGCAGCTTAGGACACGTAACTAACTATGGCTACACCTTC. Its translation is CASSLGHVTNYGYTF.

This clone appeared once. The J gene is TRBJ2-6, the V gene TRBV28; no clear D gene. The CDR3 runs 15 residues. The V gene lost 1 base and the J gene lost 2 bases, with 6 bases spanning the gap. CDR1 MDHEN and CDR2 SYDVKM come from the germline V gene. The CDR3 is CASSLYVPGANVLTF. Here the CDR3 DNA reads TGTGCCAGCAGTTTATATGTGCCTGGGGCCAACGTCCTGACTTTC.